This T cell receptor beta chain comes out of a study of blood T cell repertoires in COVID-19. In the study overall: COVID-19 samples collected from the United States, Italy and Spain covered acute and convalescent phases. Nucleic acid was either cDNA or gDNA, and it came from T cells, B-cell-depleted T cells, or PBMCs.

Using immunoSEQ multiplex PCR, the repertoire was profiled, and TCRdb retains in-frame clones only, with some absent. The sample carries about 480,000 clones, roughly nine tenths recorded once. Living in about two dozen US areas, the participants were between about 18 and 95 years of age. All recovered Cohort 3 donors got two negative PCRs, got clearance, or saw symptom resolution. The count of this clone is one. CDR1 KGHSH and CDR2 LQKENI come from the germline V gene. V trimming: 6 bases; J trimming: 7 bases; junction bases outside the gene matches: 17. The CDR3 runs to 17 residues. The sample consisted of PBMCs or T cells enriched from blood (not recorded which). This receptor was obtained from a woman in her sixties or seventies who had recovered from COVID-19. The chain combines TRBV18 with TRBJ2-1; 8 bases agree with TRBD1. CDR3 region: CASSLGAGGISPNEQFF. In nucleotides, the CDR3 is TGTGCCAGCTCCCTGGGGGCAGGGGGCATCTCCCCTAATGAGCAGTTCTTC.